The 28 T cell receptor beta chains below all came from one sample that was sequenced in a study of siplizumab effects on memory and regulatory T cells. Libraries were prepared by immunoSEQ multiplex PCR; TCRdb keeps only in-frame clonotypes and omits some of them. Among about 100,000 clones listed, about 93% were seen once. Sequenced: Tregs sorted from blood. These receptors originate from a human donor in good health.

CDR3 bases: TGTGCCAGCTCCCGATCAACTAATGAAAAACTGTTTTTT. The encoded protein is CASSRSTNEKLFF. The V and J genes are TRBV18 and TRBJ1-4; no firm D call. The CDR3 consists of 13 residues. V lost 6 bases, J lost 0 bases, and 5 bases lay in between. Germline V lookup: CDR1 KGHSH, CDR2 LQKENI. Filled out from reference TRBV18 and TRBJ1-4, the complete variable domain reads NAGVMQNPRHLVRRRGQEARLRCSPMKGHSHVYWYRQLPEEGLKFMVYLQKENIIDESGMPKERFSAEFPKEGPSILRIQQVVRGDSAAYFCASSRSTNEKLFFGSGTQLSVL.

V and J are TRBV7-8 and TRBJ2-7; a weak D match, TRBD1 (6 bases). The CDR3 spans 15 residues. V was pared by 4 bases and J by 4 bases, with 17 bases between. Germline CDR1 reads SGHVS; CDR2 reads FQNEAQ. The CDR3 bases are TGTGCCAGCAGCTGGAAAACAGGGTTTAGGTACGAGCAGTACTTC. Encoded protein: CASSWKTGFRYEQYF. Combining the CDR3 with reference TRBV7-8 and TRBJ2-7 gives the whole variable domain GAGVSQSPRYKVAKRGQDVALRCDPISGHVSLFWYQQALGQGPEFLTYFQNEAQLDKSGLPSDRFFAERPEGSVSTLKIQRTQQEDSAVYLCASSWKTGFRYEQYFGPGTRLTVT.

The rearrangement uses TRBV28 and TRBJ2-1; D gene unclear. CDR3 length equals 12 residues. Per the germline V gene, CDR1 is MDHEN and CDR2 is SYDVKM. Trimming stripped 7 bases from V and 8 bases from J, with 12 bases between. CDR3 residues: CASNTAFDEQFF. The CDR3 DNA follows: TGTGCCAGCAACACCGCTTTCGATGAGCAGTTCTTC.

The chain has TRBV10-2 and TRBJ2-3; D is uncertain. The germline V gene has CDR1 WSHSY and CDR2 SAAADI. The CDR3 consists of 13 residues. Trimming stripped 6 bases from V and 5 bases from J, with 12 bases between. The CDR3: CASSPVTRDTQYF. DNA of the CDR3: TGCGCCAGCAGCCCGGTTACCCGAGATACGCAGTATTTT.

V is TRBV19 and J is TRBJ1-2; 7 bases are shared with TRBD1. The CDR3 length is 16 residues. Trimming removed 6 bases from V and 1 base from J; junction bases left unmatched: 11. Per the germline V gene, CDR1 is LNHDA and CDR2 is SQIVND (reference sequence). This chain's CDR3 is CASRDRKTTYNYGYTF. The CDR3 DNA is TGTGCCAGTAGGGACAGGAAAACTACCTATAACTATGGCTACACCTTC.

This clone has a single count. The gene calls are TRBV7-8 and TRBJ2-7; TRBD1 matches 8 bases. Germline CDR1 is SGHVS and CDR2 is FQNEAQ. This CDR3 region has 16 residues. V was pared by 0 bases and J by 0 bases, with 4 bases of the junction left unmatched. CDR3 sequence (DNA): TGTGCCAGCAGCTTAGCGTCCCAGGGGGCCTCCTACGAGCAGTACTTC. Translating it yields CASSLASQGASYEQYF.

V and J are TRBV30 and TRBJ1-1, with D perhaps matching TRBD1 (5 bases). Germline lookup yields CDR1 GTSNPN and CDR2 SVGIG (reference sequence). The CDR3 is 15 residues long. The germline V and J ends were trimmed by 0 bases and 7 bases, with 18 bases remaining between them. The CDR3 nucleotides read TGTGCCTGGAGTGTAACGGGCCAGGGCCCTCGTGAAGCTTTCTTT. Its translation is CAWSVTGQGPREAFF.

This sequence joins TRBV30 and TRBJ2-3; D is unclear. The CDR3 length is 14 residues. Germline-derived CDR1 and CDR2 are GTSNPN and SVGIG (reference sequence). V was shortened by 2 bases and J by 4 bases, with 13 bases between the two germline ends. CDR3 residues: CAWSLGKYPDTQYF. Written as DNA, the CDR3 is TGTGCCTGGAGTTTGGGAAAATACCCAGATACGCAGTATTTT. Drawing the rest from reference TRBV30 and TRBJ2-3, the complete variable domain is SQTIHQWPATLVQPVGSPLSLECTVEGTSNPNLYWYRQAAGRGLQLLFYSVGIGQISSEVPQNLSASRPQDRQFILSSKKLLLSDSGFYLCAWSLGKYPDTQYFGPGTRLTVL.

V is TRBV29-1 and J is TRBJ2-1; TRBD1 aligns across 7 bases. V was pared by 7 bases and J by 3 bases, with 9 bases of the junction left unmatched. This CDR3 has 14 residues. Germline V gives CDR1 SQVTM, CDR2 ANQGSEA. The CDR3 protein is CSAKPQGNYNEQFF. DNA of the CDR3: TGCAGCGCTAAACCACAGGGGAACTACAATGAGCAGTTCTTC.

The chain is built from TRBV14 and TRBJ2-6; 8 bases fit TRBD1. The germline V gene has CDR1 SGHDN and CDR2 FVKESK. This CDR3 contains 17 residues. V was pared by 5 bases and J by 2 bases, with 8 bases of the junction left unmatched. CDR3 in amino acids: CASSSWTGTPGANVLTF. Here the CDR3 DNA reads TGTGCCAGCAGCTCCTGGACAGGGACGCCTGGGGCCAACGTCCTGACTTTC. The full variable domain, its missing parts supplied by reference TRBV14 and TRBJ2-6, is EAGVTQFPSHSVIEKGQTVTLRCDPISGHDNLYWYRRVMGKEIKFLLHFVKESKQDESGMPNNRFLAERTGGTYSTLKVQPAELEDSGVYFCASSSWTGTPGANVLTFGAGSRLTVL.

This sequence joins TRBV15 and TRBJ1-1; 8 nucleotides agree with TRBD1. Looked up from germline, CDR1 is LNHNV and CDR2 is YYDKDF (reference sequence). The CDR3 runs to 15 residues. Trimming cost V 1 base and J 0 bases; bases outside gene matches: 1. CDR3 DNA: TGTGCCACCAGCAGAGGGGACAGGATGAACACTGAAGCTTTCTTT. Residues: CATSRGDRMNTEAFF.

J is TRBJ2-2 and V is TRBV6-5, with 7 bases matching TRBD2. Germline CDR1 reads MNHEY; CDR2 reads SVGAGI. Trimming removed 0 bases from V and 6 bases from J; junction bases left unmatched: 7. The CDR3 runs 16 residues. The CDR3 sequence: CASSYSGGSGPGELFF. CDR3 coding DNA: TGTGCCAGCAGTTACTCTGGCGGGAGTGGGCCCGGGGAGCTGTTTTTT.

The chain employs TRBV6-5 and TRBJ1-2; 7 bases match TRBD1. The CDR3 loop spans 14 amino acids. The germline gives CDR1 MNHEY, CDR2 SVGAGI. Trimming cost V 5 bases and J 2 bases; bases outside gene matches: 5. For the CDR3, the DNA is TGTGCCAGCAGTAGGGGACAGCCCAACTATGGCTACACCTTC. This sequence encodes CASSRGQPNYGYTF.

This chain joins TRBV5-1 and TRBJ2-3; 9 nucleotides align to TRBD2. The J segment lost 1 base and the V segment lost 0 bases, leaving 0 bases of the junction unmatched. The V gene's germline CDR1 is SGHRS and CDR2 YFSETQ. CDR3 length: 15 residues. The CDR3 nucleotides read TGCGCCAGCAGCTTGGGACTAGCGGGCACAGATACGCAGTATTTT. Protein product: CASSLGLAGTDTQYF.

This CDR3 reads CATSRGADRGQNTQYF. The CDR3 DNA sequence: TGTGCCACCAGCAGAGGAGCGGACAGGGGGCAGAATACGCAGTATTTT. The rearrangement uses TRBV15 and TRBJ2-3; 11 nucleotides align to TRBD1. Germline CDR1 LNHNV, CDR2 YYDKDF (reference sequence). CDR3 size: 16 residues. V was clipped by 1 base and J by 7 bases; unmatched bases: 7.

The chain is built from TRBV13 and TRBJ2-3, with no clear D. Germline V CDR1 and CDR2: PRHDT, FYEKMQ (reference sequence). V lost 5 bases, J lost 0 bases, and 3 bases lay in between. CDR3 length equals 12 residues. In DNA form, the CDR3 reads TGTGCCAGCAGCCCGAGCACAGATACGCAGTATTTT. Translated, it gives CASSPSTDTQYF.

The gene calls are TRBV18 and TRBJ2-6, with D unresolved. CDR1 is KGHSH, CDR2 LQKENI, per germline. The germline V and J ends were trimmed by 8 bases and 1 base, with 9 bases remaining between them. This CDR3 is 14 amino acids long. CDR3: CASNTASGANVLTF. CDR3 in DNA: TGTGCCAGCAATACCGCATCTGGGGCCAACGTCCTGACTTTC.

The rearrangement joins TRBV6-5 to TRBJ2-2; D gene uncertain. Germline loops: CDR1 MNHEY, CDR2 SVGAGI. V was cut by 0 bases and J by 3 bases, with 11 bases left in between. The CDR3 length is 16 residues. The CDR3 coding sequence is TGTGCCAGCAGTTACTCTCCGGGTGGGGACACCGGGGAGCTGTTTTTT. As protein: CASSYSPGGDTGELFF.

CDR3: CASSLWGAGDEKLFF. The CDR3 DNA is TGTGCCAGCAGCTTGTGGGGGGCAGGAGATGAAAAACTGTTTTTT. The chain couples TRBV7-3 to TRBJ1-4, with D possibly matching TRBD1 (6 bases). The V gene lost 3 bases and the J gene lost 6 bases, with 14 bases spanning the gap. Germline assignment: CDR1 SGHTA and CDR2 FQGTGA. The CDR3 extends over 15 amino acids.

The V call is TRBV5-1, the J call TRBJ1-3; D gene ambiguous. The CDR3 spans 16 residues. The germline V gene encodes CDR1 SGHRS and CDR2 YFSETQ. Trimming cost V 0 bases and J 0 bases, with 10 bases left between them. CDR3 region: CASSLDQWSSGNTIYF. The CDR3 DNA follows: TGCGCCAGCAGCTTGGATCAGTGGAGCTCTGGAAACACCATATATTTT.

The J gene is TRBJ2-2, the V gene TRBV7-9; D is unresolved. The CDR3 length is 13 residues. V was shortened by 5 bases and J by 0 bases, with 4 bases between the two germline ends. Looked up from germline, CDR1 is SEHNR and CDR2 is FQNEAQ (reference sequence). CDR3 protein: CASSRTNTGELFF. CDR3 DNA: TGTGCCAGCAGCCGCACGAACACCGGGGAGCTGTTTTTT.

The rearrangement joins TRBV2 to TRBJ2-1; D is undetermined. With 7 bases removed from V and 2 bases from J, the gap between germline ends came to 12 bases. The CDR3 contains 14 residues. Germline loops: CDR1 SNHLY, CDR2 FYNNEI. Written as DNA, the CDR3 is TGTGCCAGCACGGAGAGGCAGGCCTACAATGAGCAGTTCTTC. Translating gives CASTERQAYNEQFF.

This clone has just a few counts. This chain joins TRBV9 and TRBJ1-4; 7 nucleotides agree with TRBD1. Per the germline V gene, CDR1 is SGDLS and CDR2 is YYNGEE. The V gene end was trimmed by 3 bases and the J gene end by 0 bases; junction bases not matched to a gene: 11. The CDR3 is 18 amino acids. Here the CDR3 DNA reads TGTGCCAGCAGCGAGTCGTGGGACAGTTTTGCAACTAATGAAAAACTGTTTTTT. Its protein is CASSESWDSFATNEKLFF. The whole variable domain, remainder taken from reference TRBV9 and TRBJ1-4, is DSGVTQTPKHLITATGQRVTLRCSPRSGDLSVYWYQQSLDQGLQFLIQYYNGEERAKGNILERFSAQQFPDLHSELNLSSLELGDSALYFCASSESWDSFATNEKLFFGSGTQLSVL.

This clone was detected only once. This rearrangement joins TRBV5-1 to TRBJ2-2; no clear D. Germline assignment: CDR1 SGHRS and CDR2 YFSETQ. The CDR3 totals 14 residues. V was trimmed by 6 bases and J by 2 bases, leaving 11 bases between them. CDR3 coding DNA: TGCGCCAGCACACTGACGATAAACACCGGGGAGCTGTTTTTT. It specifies CASTLTINTGELFF.

CDR3 region: CSGKRGGEWNTEAFF. CDR3 nucleotide sequence: TGCAGCGGAAAAAGGGGTGGGGAATGGAACACTGAAGCTTTCTTT. The chain carries TRBV29-1 and TRBJ1-1, with D tentatively TRBD1 (5 bases). This CDR3 region has 15 residues. Germline values: CDR1 SQVTM, CDR2 ANQGSEA. V lost 7 bases, J lost 1 base, and 19 bases lay in between.

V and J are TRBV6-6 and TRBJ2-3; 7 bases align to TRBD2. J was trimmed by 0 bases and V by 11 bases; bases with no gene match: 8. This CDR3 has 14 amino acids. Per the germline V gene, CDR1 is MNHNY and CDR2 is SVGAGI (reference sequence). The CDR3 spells CAREAGASTDTQYF. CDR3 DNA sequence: TGTGCCCGCGAGGCGGGAGCCAGCACAGATACGCAGTATTTT.

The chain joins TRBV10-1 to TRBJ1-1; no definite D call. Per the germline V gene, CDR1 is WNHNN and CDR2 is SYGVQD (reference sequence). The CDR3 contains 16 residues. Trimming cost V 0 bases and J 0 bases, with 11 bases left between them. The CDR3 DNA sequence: TGCGCCAGCAGTGAGTCGGTGAATGGGCTGAACACTGAAGCTTTCTTT. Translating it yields CASSESVNGLNTEAFF.

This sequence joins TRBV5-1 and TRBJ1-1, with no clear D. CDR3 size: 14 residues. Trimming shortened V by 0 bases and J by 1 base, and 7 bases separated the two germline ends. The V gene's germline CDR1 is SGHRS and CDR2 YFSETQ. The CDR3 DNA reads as TGCGCCAGCAGCTTGGCCCGGGGGAACACTGAAGCTTTCTTT. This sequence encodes CASSLARGNTEAFF. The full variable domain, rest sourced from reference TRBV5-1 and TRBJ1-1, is KAGVTQTPRYLIKTRGQQVTLSCSPISGHRSVSWYQQTPGQGLQFLFEYFSETQRNKGNFPGRFSGRQFSNSRSEMNVSTLELGDSALYLCASSLARGNTEAFFGQGTRLTVV.